The 26 T cell receptor beta chains below all came from one sample that was sequenced in a study of beta chain features in type 1 diabetes. Every bit of the isolated RNA underwent reverse transcription, so sequencing read expressed TCRB transcripts. Measured with immunoSEQ multiplex PCR; TCRdb has only the in-frame clones, and not every one. In the table there are about 410,000 clones, about 15% of which are singletons. What was sequenced was naive CD4+ T cells from blood. The receptors were gathered from a man aged 25 to 40 in good health.

Only a few counts were recorded for this clone. The chain has TRBV21-1 and TRBJ2-7; the table assigns TRBD1, which was not confirmed against the DNA. TRBV21-1 is described as a pseudogene. The CDR3 contains 15 residues. The CDR3, as DNA: TGTGCCAGCAGCCCAACCCGGGACAGGGGGAGTGAGCAGTACGTC. This gives the protein CASSPTRDRGSEQYV.

This clone was counted only a few times. The V call is TRBV2, the J call TRBJ2-7; D ambiguous. V dropped 5 bases and J dropped 1 base, with 9 bases sitting between them. This CDR3 comprises 13 residues. Germline lookup yields CDR1 SNHLY and CDR2 FYNNEI. CDR3 sequence reads: CASSYDESYEQYV. In DNA, the CDR3 is TGTGCCAGCAGTTACGACGAATCCTACGAGCAGTACGTC.

This clone was recorded a few times. V usage is TRBV4-1 and J usage is TRBJ2-3; weak D call: TRBD2 (6 bases). CDR3 length equals 14 residues. V was shortened by 6 bases and J by 0 bases, with 10 bases between the two germline ends. Germline CDR1 and CDR2: MGHRA and YSYEKL. The CDR3 sequence: CASSGDLSTDTQYF. The CDR3 DNA is TGCGCCAGCAGTGGGGACTTGAGCACAGATACGCAGTATTTT.

In its sample, this clone was seen once. The rearrangement uses TRBV4-3 and TRBJ2-7, with a weak D call TRBD1 (6 bases). Germline V gene data show CDR1 as LGHNA and CDR2 as YSLEER. Trimming removed 0 bases at V and 6 bases at J, with 15 bases between. The length of the CDR3 is 15 residues. The CDR3 is CASSQESQARGEQYF. DNA for the CDR3: TGCGCCAGCAGCCAAGAGTCCCAGGCCAGGGGCGAGCAGTACTTC.

This clone was seen a handful of times. The genes are TRBV14 and TRBJ1-1; D ambiguous. Per germline, CDR1 SGHDN and CDR2 FVKESK. There are 14 residues in the CDR3. With 6 bases removed from V and 6 bases from J, the gap between germline ends came to 17 bases. The CDR3 region is CASSHREGKSEAFF. The CDR3 DNA reads TGTGCCAGCAGTCACCGAGAGGGTAAATCTGAAGCTTTCTTT.

The V call is TRBV19, the J call TRBJ1-5; 10 positions agree with TRBD1. This CDR3 spans 16 amino acids. The V gene's germline CDR1 is LNHDA and CDR2 SQIVND (reference sequence). The V segment lost 3 bases and the J segment 4 bases; nucleotides outside the gene matches: 6. The CDR3 DNA reads TGTGCCAGTAGTATCGGACAGGGGGGCTCGAATCAGCCCCAGCATTTT. Its protein is CASSIGQGGSNQPQHF.

This chain connects TRBV6-6 to TRBJ1-4; 9 nucleotides align to TRBD1. Germline loops: CDR1 MNHNY, CDR2 SVGAGI (reference sequence). V trimming: 5 bases; J trimming: 7 bases; junction bases outside the gene matches: 5. The CDR3 extends over 14 amino acids. CDR3 amino acids: CASSPGTGPEKLFF. Here the CDR3 DNA reads TGTGCCAGCAGTCCCGGGACAGGGCCTGAAAAACTGTTTTTT.

The CDR3 protein is CASSWTGTDTQYF. The DNA of the CDR3 is TGTGCCAGCAGCTGGACAGGCACAGATACGCAGTATTTT. This chain links TRBV7-9 with TRBJ2-3; tentative D call: TRBD1 (6 bases). V was trimmed by 4 bases and J by 1 base, leaving 6 bases between them. The germline CDR1 and CDR2 sequences are SEHNR and FQNEAQ (reference sequence). The CDR3 is made up of 13 amino acids. Based on the CDR3 plus reference TRBV7-9 and TRBJ2-3, the full variable domain is DTGVSQNPRHKITKRGQNVTFRCDPISEHNRLYWYRQTLGQGPEFLTYFQNEAQLEKSRLLSDRFSAERPKGSFSTLEIQRTEQGDSAMYLCASSWTGTDTQYFGPGTRLTVL.

V usage is TRBV20-1 and J usage is TRBJ1-1; D possibly corresponds to TRBD1 (5 bases). V was cut by 6 bases and J by 6 bases, with 11 bases left in between. Germline CDR1 reads DFQATT; CDR2 reads SNEGSKA (reference sequence). The CDR3 loop spans 11 amino acids. The CDR3 region has the DNA TGCAGTGCAACGAGACAGTCTGAAGCTTTCTTT. It translates to CSATRQSEAFF.

The chain has TRBV14 and TRBJ1-2, with D perhaps matching TRBD1 (5 bases). The V end lost 4 bases, the J end lost 2 bases, and 11 bases lay between the germline ends. This CDR3 comprises 14 residues. Germline values: CDR1 SGHDN, CDR2 FVKESK. The CDR3 nucleotides are TGTGCCAGCAGCCCCAGACAGAGAAACTATGGCTACACCTTC. Amino acids: CASSPRQRNYGYTF.

This clone occurred a few times. The CDR3 is CSVIHRDRGSYEQYF. Written as DNA, the CDR3 is TGCAGCGTGATCCACCGGGACAGGGGATCCTACGAGCAGTACTTC. The chain uses TRBV29-1 and TRBJ2-5; 10 bases are shared with TRBD1. The better agreement between TRBJ2-7 and the DNA end casts doubt on the J call. Germline lookup yields CDR1 SQVTM and CDR2 ANQGSEA. The CDR3 contains 15 residues.

J is TRBJ2-1 and V is TRBV7-2; TRBD1 or TRBD2 may be the D gene (5 bases each). The germline V and J ends were trimmed by 4 bases and 9 bases, with 19 bases remaining between them. The CDR3 totals 15 residues. Germline CDR1 is SGHTA and CDR2 is FQGNSA. Written as DNA, the CDR3 is TGTGCCAGCAGCTCATCCGGGACCCCATCCACTGAGCAGTTCTTC. Its translation is CASSSSGTPSTEQFF.

The chain combines TRBV15 with TRBJ2-2; D gene unclear. The CDR3 is 15 residues long. V lost 0 bases, J lost 6 bases, and 11 bases lay in between. Per the germline V gene, CDR1 is LNHNV and CDR2 is YYDKDF (reference sequence). The CDR3 DNA reads TGTGCCACCAGCAGAGATGCTGTCATCCCCGGGGAGCTGTTTTTT. It is translated as CATSRDAVIPGELFF.

This clone has just a few counts. This chain connects TRBV29-1 to TRBJ2-3; 12 bases are a match to TRBD2. V shed 6 bases and J 6 bases; nucleotides not matched to a gene: 13. Per germline, CDR1 SQVTM and CDR2 ANQGSEA. The CDR3 runs 16 residues. CDR3 nucleotide sequence: TGCAGCGTCTCCTCGGGGGTAGGACTAGCGGGGGATACGCAGTATTTT. It codes for CSVSSGVGLAGDTQYF.

This chain links TRBV29-1 with TRBJ2-3; TRBD2 matches at 12 bases. The germline CDR1 and CDR2 sequences are SQVTM and ANQGSEA. The CDR3 runs to 18 residues. Trimming removed 2 bases from V and 4 bases from J; junction bases left unmatched: 13. The CDR3 coding sequence is TGCAGCGTTGAACTCCCTAGCGGGGGGGCTTTGTTCCCAGATACGCAGTATTTT. Amino acid sequence: CSVELPSGGALFPDTQYF.

V is TRBV25-1 and J is TRBJ2-1; D gene uncertain. The CDR3 is 15 residues long. CDR1 and CDR2 from the germline V gene are MGHDK and SYGVNS. Trimming pared 7 bases from V and 6 bases from J, leaving 19 bases between. This CDR3 reads CASMSDQKNFNEQFF. CDR3 sequence (DNA): TGTGCCAGCATGTCGGATCAAAAAAACTTCAATGAGCAGTTCTTC.

The V call is TRBV5-1, the J call TRBJ2-1; no clear D gene. The germline V and J ends were trimmed by 1 base and 4 bases, with 9 bases remaining between them. In germline, CDR1 is SGHRS, CDR2 YFSETQ. This CDR3 region has 14 residues. This chain's CDR3 is CASSLRSQYNEQFF. CDR3 bases: TGCGCCAGCAGCTTGCGGTCCCAATACAATGAGCAGTTCTTC.

V is TRBV11-1 and J is TRBJ2-6; 8 positions agree with TRBD1. This CDR3 is 17 amino acids long. Germline CDR1 and CDR2: SGHAT and FQDESV (reference sequence). J was trimmed by 2 bases and V by 1 base; bases with no gene match: 4. The CDR3 protein is CASSLGPGGAGANVLTF. CDR3 bases: TGTGCCAGCAGCTTAGGCCCAGGGGGCGCTGGGGCCAACGTCCTGACTTTC. Using reference TRBV11-1 and TRBJ2-6 for the parts outside the CDR3, the full variable domain is EAEVAQSPRYKITEKSQAVAFWCDPISGHATLYWYRQILGQGPELLVQFQDESVVDDSQLPKDRFSAERLKGVDSTLKIQPAELGDSAMYLCASSLGPGGAGANVLTFGAGSRLTVL.

This clone has only a few counts. This chain uses TRBV30 with TRBJ1-2, with 7 bases fitting TRBD1. The V and J ends lost 5 bases and 5 bases, in that order; junction bases with no gene match: 5. From germline, CDR1 is GTSNPN and CDR2 SVGIG (reference sequence). There are 12 residues in the CDR3. CDR3 in amino acids: CAWETGRYGYTF. CDR3 DNA sequence: TGTGCCTGGGAGACAGGGAGGTATGGCTACACCTTC. Supplemented by reference TRBV30 and TRBJ1-2, the full variable domain reads SQTIHQWPATLVQPVGSPLSLECTVEGTSNPNLYWYRQAAGRGLQLLFYSVGIGQISSEVPQNLSASRPQDRQFILSSKKLLLSDSGFYLCAWETGRYGYTFGSGTRLTVV.

This chain links TRBV6-5 with TRBJ1-4; no definite D call. This CDR3 comprises 13 residues. V was cut by 4 bases and J by 8 bases, with 11 bases left in between. Germline values: CDR1 MNHEY, CDR2 SVGAGI. In DNA form, the CDR3 reads TGTGCCAGCAGTTCGTCAGGCTGGGAAAAACTGTTTTTT. Translated, it gives CASSSSGWEKLFF.

On this clone itself: The same CDR3 arises from other DNA sequences in this sample as well. J is TRBJ2-5 and V is TRBV7-9; D gene uncertain. The germline V gene has CDR1 SEHNR and CDR2 FQNEAQ (reference sequence). The CDR3 runs 11 residues. V gave up 4 bases and J gave up 4 bases, with 4 bases separating them. CDR3 loop: CASSSVETQYF. CDR3 DNA: TGTGCCAGCAGCTCAGTAGAGACCCAGTACTTC.

A few counts support this clone. This chain uses TRBV29-1 with TRBJ1-1; the match to TRBD1 covers 9 bases. CDR1 is SQVTM and CDR2 is ANQGSEA in the germline V gene. The J segment lost 5 bases and the V segment lost 5 bases, leaving 6 bases of the junction unmatched. The CDR3 has 13 amino acids. The CDR3 sequence: CSVSGTGRTEAFF. The CDR3 region has the DNA TGCAGCGTTTCCGGGACAGGGAGGACTGAAGCTTTCTTT. Full variable domain (outside the CDR3, taken from reference TRBV29-1 and TRBJ1-1): SAVISQKPSRDICQRGTSLTIQCQVDSQVTMMFWYRQQPGQSLTLIATANQGSEATYESGFVIDKFPISRPNLTFSTLTVSNMSPEDSSIYLCSVSGTGRTEAFFGQGTRLTVV.

This clone was counted ten times or more. An end of the junction does not agree with germline; a read error may underlie this. This chain links TRBV29-1 with TRBJ2-3; 7 nucleotides agree with TRBD2. Per the germline V gene, CDR1 is SQVTM and CDR2 is ANQGSEA. CDR3 size: 11 residues. The CDR3 coding sequence is TGCAGCGTTGTAGGGGACTACCATCCCTCTTTT. Translated: CSVVGDYHPSF.

The chain is built from TRBV19 and TRBJ2-4, with D perhaps TRBD1 (5 bases). The germline V gene has CDR1 LNHDA and CDR2 SQIVND (reference sequence). Trimming removed 1 base at V and 2 bases at J, with 12 bases between. This CDR3 is built from 16 residues. CDR3 DNA: TGTGCCAGTAGTATAGTGGGGCCTGGGACCAAAAACATTCAGTACTTC. Amino acid sequence: CASSIVGPGTKNIQYF.

The chain links TRBV9 to TRBJ2-5; 7 bases agree with TRBD1. The germline V gene has CDR1 SGDLS and CDR2 YYNGEE. This CDR3 has 14 amino acids. The ends lost 4 bases at V and 4 bases at J; junction bases unmatched: 7. The CDR3 sequence: CASSLRQGGETQYF. The CDR3 DNA reads as TGTGCCAGCAGCTTACGACAGGGTGGAGAGACCCAGTACTTC.

The chain joins TRBV29-1 to TRBJ2-3, with TRBD1 as a possible D gene (6 bases). V shed 6 bases and J shed 2 bases, with 15 bases lying between them. The V gene's germline CDR1 is SQVTM and CDR2 ANQGSEA. The CDR3 is 14 amino acids. CDR3 loop: CSVGRQVYTDTQYF. The CDR3, as DNA: TGCAGCGTCGGCCGACAGGTCTACACAGATACGCAGTATTTT.